These 8 T cell receptor beta chains came from one sample sequenced in a study of persistence of HIV-infected CD4 T cells. Lysates of CMV-infected fibroblasts at around 9.1 ug/mL stimulated these cells. Memory cells lacking CD40L and CD69 with high CD45RO were sorted. The libraries were made with immunoSEQ version 4 in survey mode. Assay used: immunoSEQ multiplex PCR; TCRdb lists only in-frame clones, some missing. The repertoire holds some 30,000 clones, with around 73% as singletons. What these receptors recognize is not known. The material sequenced was CD4+ T cells sorted from PBMCs after approximately 19-hour stimulation, taken from a patient who received antiretroviral therapy. The receptors come from an adult woman with HIV who was CMV-seropositive.

This rearrangement joins TRBV18 to TRBJ1-2; D is ambiguous. V shed 6 bases and J shed 0 bases, with 8 bases lying between them. Per germline, CDR1 KGHSH and CDR2 LQKENI. This CDR3 is 13 amino acids long. The CDR3 bases are TGTGCCAGCTCGGTCAGTTCTAACTATGGCTACACCTTC. Amino acids: CASSVSSNYGYTF.

This clone occurred once. The genes are TRBV7-9 and TRBJ1-1; D is perhaps TRBD1 (6 bases). The CDR3 spans 15 residues. With 4 bases removed from V and 0 bases from J, the gap between germline ends came to 12 bases. Germline V gives CDR1 SEHNR, CDR2 FQNEAQ (reference sequence). The CDR3 coding sequence is TGTGCCAGCAGCTCCCTCGGGGGCATGAACACTGAAGCTTTCTTT. It codes for CASSSLGGMNTEAFF.

This rearrangement joins TRBV6-5 to TRBJ2-2; possibly TRBD1 for D (5 bases). Germline-derived CDR1 and CDR2 are MNHEY and SVGAGI. Trimming pared 2 bases from V and 4 bases from J, leaving 14 bases between. The CDR3 covers 16 residues. Written as DNA, the CDR3 is TGTGCCAGCAGTTACGATTTGGGGCAGGGCACCGGGGAGCTGTTTTTT. Encoded protein: CASSYDLGQGTGELFF.

The chain links TRBV27 to TRBJ1-1; 7 bases agree with TRBD1. The ends lost 6 bases at V and 0 bases at J; junction bases unmatched: 7. Germline lookup yields CDR1 MNHEY and CDR2 SMNVEV (reference sequence). The length of the CDR3 is 15 residues. In nucleotides, the CDR3 is TGTGCCAGCAGGTCAGGGGGTGGTATGAACACTGAAGCTTTCTTT. It translates to CASRSGGGMNTEAFF.

This chain joins TRBV2 and TRBJ2-5, with 10 nucleotides matching TRBD1. Germline trimming cut 7 bases from V and 5 bases from J; bases unmatched to any gene: 10. The CDR3 is made up of 15 amino acids. The germline gives CDR1 SNHLY, CDR2 FYNNEI. Here the CDR3 reads CASKFSTGGPETQYF. The CDR3 coding sequence is TGTGCCAGCAAATTCTCGACAGGGGGCCCCGAGACCCAGTACTTC.

The chain couples TRBV14 to TRBJ2-3; D is perhaps TRBD2 (5 bases). Trimming removed 3 bases from V and 11 bases from J, with 24 bases in between. The CDR3 is 16 residues long. Germline CDR1 reads SGHDN; CDR2 reads FVKESK. The CDR3 sequence is CASSQISAWTTEGQYF. The CDR3 DNA is TGTGCCAGCAGCCAGATAAGCGCCTGGACCACCGAGGGGCAGTATTTT.

This clone was counted a few times. The chain couples TRBV2 to TRBJ1-5, with D uncertain. Germline V CDR1 and CDR2: SNHLY, FYNNEI. V gave up 7 bases and J gave up 1 base, with 11 bases separating them. The CDR3 loop spans 14 amino acids. The CDR3 bases are TGTGCCAGCACTTCTTCGGGGAGCAATCAGCCCCAGCATTTT. Its translation: CASTSSGSNQPQHF.

The J gene is TRBJ2-1, the V gene TRBV5-1; 8 nucleotides agree with TRBD2. This CDR3 spans 16 amino acids. V shed 0 bases, J shed 3 bases, and the junction held 5 bases outside the gene matches. Germline-derived CDR1 and CDR2 are SGHRS and YFSETQ. This CDR3 reads CASSLGSGGDYNEQFF. The CDR3 region has the DNA TGCGCCAGCAGCTTGGGAAGCGGGGGTGACTACAATGAGCAGTTCTTC.